The rows below give T cell receptor beta chains drawn from one sample of a study of blood T cells in healthy people across ages. One entry per CDR3 protein, called by TCRdb with MiXCR from the 5' RACE reads. The sample includes 710,000 or so distinct CDR3 sequences, 22% seen only once; the top ten take about 22%. The specimen sequenced was blood. The receptors were sampled from a man in his 70s in good health. Both conserved end residues are part of each CDR3. A D gene is named only where the DNA matches it firmly. Rows give clone size only sometimes, using once, few, many, or a class for an expanded clone.

V	size	J	D	CDR3	DNA
TRBV25-1	few	TRBJ1-2	TRBD1	CASSGLGRGVGYTF	TGTGCCAGCAGTGGGCTCGGCAGGGGGGTTGGCTACACCTTC
TRBV12-3/TRBV12-4	.	TRBJ1-2	.	CASSTDRSVYGYTF	TGTGCCAGCAGTACAGACAGGAGCGTGTATGGCTACACCTTC
TRBV7-3	few	TRBJ2-1	.	CASRAFSDEQFF	TGTGCCAGCAGGGCGTTTTCGGATGAGCAGTTCTTC
TRBV12-3/TRBV12-4	.	TRBJ1-5	TRBD1	CASGLSGGQPQHF	TGTGCCAGCGGGCTCTCAGGGGGGCAGCCCCAGCATTTT
TRBV28	few	TRBJ2-7	.	CASSLSSAGADYEQYF	TGTGCCAGCAGTTTATCCTCGGCCGGGGCGGATTACGAGCAGTACTTC
TRBV6-2/TRBV6-3	few	TRBJ2-1	TRBD2	CASSWGRAYNEQFF	TGTGCCAGCAGTTGGGGGAGGGCCTACAATGAGCAGTTCTTC
TRBV7-2	.	TRBJ2-6	.	CASNLQSTGADVLTF	TGTGCCAGCAATCTTCAGTCAACGGGGGCCGACGTCCTGACTTTC
TRBV27	.	TRBJ2-5	.	CASSLQSEETQYF	TGTGCCAGCAGTTTACAAAGTGAAGAGACCCAGTACTTC
TRBV5-1	few	TRBJ1-1	TRBD1	CASGSGTGASEAFF	TGCGCCAGCGGGTCCGGGACAGGGGCCTCTGAAGCTTTCTTT
TRBV29-1	.	TRBJ2-5	TRBD2	CSVDRRGGETQYF	TGCAGCGTTGACAGGCGGGGAGGGGAGACCCAGTACTTC
TRBV7-9	.	TRBJ1-2	.	CASSFAREGYGYTF	TGTGCCAGCAGCTTTGCCAGGGAGGGCTATGGCTACACCTTC
TRBV20-1	many	TRBJ2-1	TRBD2	CSASKSGRGNEQFF	TGCAGTGCTAGTAAAAGCGGGAGGGGGAATGAGCAGTTCTTC
TRBV20-1	.	TRBJ2-1	.	CSARIQAPAINEQFF	TGCAGTGCTAGAATACAGGCCCCCGCGATTAATGAGCAGTTCTTC
TRBV11-3	.	TRBJ2-4	TRBD1	CASSLSVIGQGARAKNIQYF	TGTGCCAGCAGCTTATCCGTTATAGGCCAGGGGGCGCGAGCCAAAAACATTCAGTACTTC
TRBV6-5	many	TRBJ2-3	TRBD2	CASSPGLVTDTQYF	TGTGCCAGCAGTCCGGGACTAGTGACAGATACGCAGTATTTT
TRBV20-1	.	TRBJ1-3	.	CSARFSGNTIYF	TGCAGTGCTAGATTCTCTGGAAACACCATATATTTT
TRBV20-1	few	TRBJ1-1	.	CSGRGSTEAFF	TGCAGTGGACGGGGGAGTACTGAAGCTTTCTTT
TRBV14	.	TRBJ2-7	.	CASSPLNWYEQYF	TGTGCCAGCAGCCCGCTGAACTGGTACGAGCAGTACTTC
TRBV11-2	few	TRBJ1-4	TRBD1	CASSSGTGGGEKLFF	TGTGCCAGCAGCTCTGGGACAGGTGGAGGCGAAAAACTGTTTTTT
TRBV7-6	.	TRBJ1-4	.	CASSRKGEREKLFF	TGTGCCAGCAGCCGAAAGGGGGAACGGGAAAAACTGTTTTTT
TRBV7-9	few	TRBJ1-4	.	CASNSLQGNEKLFF	TGTGCCAGCAACTCCCTCCAGGGTAACGAAAAACTGTTTTTT
TRBV5-1	.	TRBJ2-6	.	CASSFQRVASGANVLTF	TGCGCCAGCAGCTTTCAGAGGGTGGCTTCCGGGGCCAACGTCCTGACTTTC
TRBV7-6	.	TRBJ2-3	TRBD1	CANSPRRLMTGSTDTQYF	TGTGCCAACAGCCCTAGACGGCTAATGACAGGGAGCACAGATACGCAGTATTTT
TRBV20-1	.	TRBJ2-1	TRBD2	CSARASGGANEQFF	TGCAGTGCTAGAGCCAGCGGGGGGGCCAATGAGCAGTTCTTC
TRBV10-3	few	TRBJ1-6	TRBD1	CAKTGQTNSPLHF	TGTGCCAAAACGGGACAGACCAATTCACCCCTCCACTTT
TRBV18	many	TRBJ1-1	.	CASSSSGGSNTEAFF	TGTGCCAGCTCATCCTCAGGAGGATCAAACACTGAAGCTTTCTTT